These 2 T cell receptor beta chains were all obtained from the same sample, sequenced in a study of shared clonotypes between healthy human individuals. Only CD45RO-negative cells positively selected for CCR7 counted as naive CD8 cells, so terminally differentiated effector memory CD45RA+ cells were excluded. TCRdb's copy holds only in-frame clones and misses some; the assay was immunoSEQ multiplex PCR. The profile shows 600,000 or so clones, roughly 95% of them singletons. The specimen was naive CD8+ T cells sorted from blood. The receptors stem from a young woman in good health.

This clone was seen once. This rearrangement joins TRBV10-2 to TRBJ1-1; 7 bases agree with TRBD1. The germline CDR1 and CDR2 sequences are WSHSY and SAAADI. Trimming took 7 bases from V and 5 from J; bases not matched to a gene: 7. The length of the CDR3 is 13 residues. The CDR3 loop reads CASKTGRWTEAFF. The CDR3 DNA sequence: TGCGCCAGCAAGACAGGGAGATGGACTGAAGCTTTCTTT.

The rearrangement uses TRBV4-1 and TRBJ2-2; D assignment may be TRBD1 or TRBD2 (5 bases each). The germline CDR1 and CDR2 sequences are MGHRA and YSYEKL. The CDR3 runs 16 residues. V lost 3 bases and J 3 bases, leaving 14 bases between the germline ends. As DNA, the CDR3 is TGCGCCAGCAGCCACGCCGCAGGGAGCGACACCGGGGAGCTGTTTTTT. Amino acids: CASSHAAGSDTGELFF.